What follows are 18 T cell receptor beta chains derived from one specimen sequenced in a study of blood T cell repertoires in COVID-19. The data were produced by immunoSEQ multiplex PCR, yet TCRdb's version contains in-frame clones alone and is incomplete. The repertoire includes around 150,000 clones, roughly 91% of them detected once, and about 2% sits in the top ten. Source material: peripheral blood. The receptors shown here come from a man aged 18 to 30 with acute or convalescent COVID-19.

In DNA form, the CDR3 reads TGTGCCAGTACCGCACAGGGATACAATGAGCAGTTCTTC. It yields the protein CASTAQGYNEQFF. This chain uses TRBV19 with TRBJ2-1, with D perhaps matching TRBD1 (6 bases). V gave up 7 bases and J gave up 4 bases, with 11 bases separating them. This CDR3 region has 13 residues. Per germline, CDR1 LNHDA and CDR2 SQIVND (reference sequence).

The chain combines TRBV24-1 with TRBJ1-5, with TRBD1 matching over 9 bases. Trimming removed 9 bases from V and 1 base from J; junction bases left unmatched: 3. The CDR3 extends over 14 amino acids. CDR1 and CDR2 (germline): KGHDR, SFDVKD. Here the CDR3 DNA reads TGTGCCACCGGACAGGGGCCAAGCAATCAGCCCCAGCATTTT. Amino acids: CATGQGPSNQPQHF.

This clone was picked up one time. V gene TRBV5-1 combines with J gene TRBJ2-1; perhaps TRBD1 as D (5 bases). Germline CDR1 reads SGHRS; CDR2 reads YFSETQ. Trimming removed 4 bases at V and 4 bases at J, with 18 bases between. The CDR3 extends over 16 amino acids. The CDR3 nucleotides read TGCGCCAGCAGCACACGTCGTCTGGGGCCTTACAATGAGCAGTTCTTC. Translated: CASSTRRLGPYNEQFF.

The J gene is TRBJ1-5, the V gene TRBV6-5; the D is unclear. The V end lost 8 bases, the J end lost 3 bases, and 17 bases lay between the germline ends. CDR3 length equals 15 residues. Germline assignment: CDR1 MNHEY and CDR2 SVGAGI. In DNA form, the CDR3 reads TGTGCCAGCGCCGAAGGCGGTAATGTCAATCAGCCCCAGCATTTT. It encodes CASAEGGNVNQPQHF.

Of note for this clone: The same CDR3 also results from other DNA sequences found in this sample. This chain joins TRBV19 and TRBJ1-1; the D gene is possibly TRBD1 (6 bases). From germline, CDR1 is LNHDA and CDR2 SQIVND (reference sequence). V lost 11 bases and J 1 base, leaving 11 bases between the germline ends. The CDR3 spans 12 residues. Written as DNA, the CDR3 is TGTGCCTCCCGAGGGGGGAACACTGAAGCTTTCTTT. This encodes CASRGGNTEAFF.

The count of this clone is one. The chain recombines TRBV4-1 with TRBJ1-2; D not certain. The V and J ends lost 1 base and 4 bases respectively, with 13 bases between them. Germline V gene sequence: CDR1 MGHRA, CDR2 YSYEKL. The CDR3 sequence is 15 residues long. The CDR3 DNA sequence: TGCGCCAGCAGCCAAGCGTTCCGGGAGGGCTATGGCTACACCTTC. Amino acid sequence: CASSQAFREGYGYTF.

The V call is TRBV15, the J call TRBJ1-2, with TRBD1 matching 7 bases. Per the germline V gene, CDR1 is LNHNV and CDR2 is YYDKDF (reference sequence). This CDR3 is 16 amino acids long. With V trimmed by 0 bases and J by 4 bases, 8 bases remained unmatched. This CDR3 is CATSRENQGGGYGYTF. The CDR3 DNA follows: TGTGCCACCAGCAGAGAGAACCAGGGGGGTGGCTATGGCTACACCTTC.

The CDR3, as DNA: TGTGCCAGCAGTGACTCTAGCGGGGGGGCCAATGAGCAGTTCTTC. Its protein is CASSDSSGGANEQFF. J is TRBJ2-1 and V is TRBV6-4; 11 bases match TRBD2. This CDR3 has 15 amino acids. V lost 0 bases to trimming and J lost 6 bases; unmatched junction nucleotides: 1. From germline, CDR1 is MRHNA and CDR2 SNTAGT.

CDR3 in DNA: TGCGCCAGCAGTCAAATCGAGGGCGAGGGGGGCAATCAGCCCCAGCATTTT. This encodes CASSQIEGEGGNQPQHF. The genes are TRBV23-1 and TRBJ1-5; perhaps TRBD1 as D (6 bases). TRBV23-1 qualifies as an ORF whose function is uncertain. V was pared by 2 bases and J by 2 bases, with 16 bases between. This CDR3 region has 17 residues.

The sample holds one count of this clone. The DNA of the CDR3 is TGTGCCAGCAGCCAAGATGGAGGCGAGCAGTACTTC. This translates into CASSQDGGEQYF. The V and J genes are TRBV4-2 and TRBJ2-7; the D gene is possibly TRBD2 (5 bases). Per germline, CDR1 LGHNA and CDR2 YNFKEQ. The ends were cut back, 0 bases at V and 6 bases at J, with 6 bases in the middle. The CDR3 loop spans 12 amino acids.

This chain links TRBV30 with TRBJ1-1, with D maybe TRBD1 (6 bases). In germline, CDR1 is GTSNPN, CDR2 SVGIG (reference sequence). The CDR3 is 15 amino acids. Trimming shortened V by 2 bases and J by 0 bases, and 13 bases separated the two germline ends. CDR3 amino acids: CAWSREGQLNTEAFF. The CDR3 coding sequence is TGTGCCTGGAGTAGGGAAGGACAGTTGAACACTGAAGCTTTCTTT.

The chain carries TRBV11-3 and TRBJ2-7, with TRBD2 matching over 13 bases. This CDR3 region has 17 residues. CDR1 is SGHNT, CDR2 YENEEA, per germline. V was clipped by 4 bases and J by 3 bases; unmatched bases: 9. The CDR3 sequence: CASSSRTSGGPYYEQYF. CDR3 DNA: TGTGCCAGCAGCTCGCGGACTAGCGGGGGACCTTACTACGAGCAGTACTTC. Full variable domain (rest looked up from reference TRBV11-3 and TRBJ2-7): EAGVVQSPRYKIIEKKQPVAFWCNPISGHNTLYWYLQNLGQGPELLIRYENEEAVDDSQLPKDRFSAERLKGVDSTLKIQPAELGDSAVYLCASSSRTSGGPYYEQYFGPGTRLTVT.

The rearrangement joins TRBV3-1 (or the pseudogene TRBV3-2) to TRBJ2-1; the match to TRBD2 covers 13 bases. CDR1 is LGHDT and CDR2 is YNNKEL in the germline V gene (reference sequence). Trimming cost V 1 base and J 2 bases; bases outside gene matches: 8. This CDR3 is built from 19 residues. The CDR3 region is CASSQAGLAGVSTYNEQFF. For the CDR3, the DNA is TGTGCCAGCAGCCAAGCCGGACTAGCGGGAGTCTCCACCTACAATGAGCAGTTCTTC.

The chain recombines TRBV7-9 with TRBJ1-2; 7 bases map to TRBD1. V dropped 4 bases and J dropped 6; count of bases not matched to a gene: 5. Per the germline V gene, CDR1 is SEHNR and CDR2 is FQNEAQ (reference sequence). This CDR3 contains 13 residues. CDR3 DNA sequence: TGTGCCAGCAGCTCACAGGGGTTGGATGGCTACACCTTC. It is translated as CASSSQGLDGYTF.

The chain couples TRBV9 to TRBJ1-1; D remains unclear. Looked up from germline, CDR1 is SGDLS and CDR2 is YYNGEE. The germline V and J ends were trimmed by 0 bases and 2 bases, with 8 bases remaining between them. The CDR3 length is 14 residues. The CDR3: CASSVVEANTEAFF. The CDR3 DNA sequence: TGTGCCAGCAGCGTAGTAGAGGCAAACACTGAAGCTTTCTTT.

For this clone: Other DNA sequences in the sample encode the same CDR3. This chain links TRBV19 with TRBJ1-6; D not resolved. Trimming took 4 bases from V and 0 from J, leaving 13 bases between them. The CDR3 totals 17 residues. CDR1 is LNHDA and CDR2 is SQIVND in the germline V gene (reference sequence). The CDR3 coding sequence is TGTGCCAGTAGTAAAGGGCCCGGGAGCTCCTATAATTCACCCCTCCACTTT. Translated: CASSKGPGSSYNSPLHF.

This clone was picked up one time. The chain employs TRBV30 and TRBJ1-5; D not certain. V gave up 0 bases and J gave up 6 bases, with 12 bases separating them. Per germline, CDR1 GTSNPN and CDR2 SVGIG (reference sequence). This CDR3 has 14 amino acids. Here the CDR3 DNA reads TGTGCCTGGAGTGTAGGCCAGGATGCTCAGCCCCAGCATTTT. This translates into CAWSVGQDAQPQHF. The whole variable domain, filled in from reference TRBV30 and TRBJ1-5, reads SQTIHQWPATLVQPVGSPLSLECTVEGTSNPNLYWYRQAAGRGLQLLFYSVGIGQISSEVPQNLSASRPQDRQFILSSKKLLLSDSGFYLCAWSVGQDAQPQHFGDGTRLSIL.

The rearrangement joins TRBV20-1 to TRBJ2-3; D gene ambiguous. Germline loops: CDR1 DFQATT, CDR2 SNEGSKA (reference sequence). CDR3 length: 11 residues. DNA for the CDR3: TGCCCTGGCTTGAGCACAGATACGCAGTATTTT. This codes for CPGLSTDTQYF.